One and the same sample provided the 7 T cell receptor beta chains below, sequenced in a study of shared clonotypes between healthy human individuals. Clones were read by immunoSEQ multiplex PCR, and TCRdb kept only the in-frame ones, dropping some. The sample carries about 640,000 clones, 72% recorded once. The sequencing sample was made of memory CD4+ T cells sorted from blood. Regarding subset: CD45RA-negative fraction. Receptors originate from a woman under 40 in good health.

This clone turned up a few times. CDR3 in amino acids: CASSLRDRILSYEQYF. In nucleotides, the CDR3 is TGTGCCAGCAGTCTCCGGGACAGAATCCTCTCCTACGAGCAGTACTTC. This chain connects TRBV28 to TRBJ2-7; 7 positions agree with TRBD1. The CDR3 covers 16 residues. CDR1 and CDR2 (germline): MDHEN, SYDVKM. Trimming removed 5 bases from V and 0 bases from J; junction bases left unmatched: 10.

The V call is TRBV27, the J call TRBJ2-7, with 9 bases matching TRBD1. The CDR3 totals 16 residues. V lost 5 bases and J lost 6; bases outside the gene matches: 14. Germline CDR1 is MNHEY and CDR2 is SMNVEV (reference sequence). CDR3 coding DNA: TGTGCCAGCAGTGGTCCAGGGACAGGGAAAGAGACCGAGCAGTACTTC. Protein sequence: CASSGPGTGKETEQYF.

Of note for this clone: A far larger clone is just one base off, so this is likely a read error. This chain joins TRBV2 and TRBJ1-1; D is unclear. Trimming cost V 3 bases and J 1 base, with 6 bases left between them. Germline V lookup: CDR1 SNHLY, CDR2 FYNNEI. The CDR3 runs 13 residues. The CDR3 spells CASSDWENTEAFF. The CDR3 DNA reads TGTGCCAGCAGTGATTGGGAGAACACTGAAGCTTTCTTT.

The chain links TRBV7-9 to TRBJ1-4, with D hard to call. The germline CDR1 and CDR2 sequences are SEHNR and FQNEAQ (reference sequence). V gave up 0 bases and J gave up 7 bases, with 6 bases separating them. CDR3 length: 13 amino acids. CDR3: CASSLAGSEKLFF. CDR3 in DNA: TGTGCCAGCAGCTTAGCGGGGAGTGAAAAACTGTTTTTT.

This clone was recorded many times. The chain links TRBV30 to TRBJ1-3; D remains ambiguous. Trimming removed 1 base at V and 4 bases at J, with 11 bases between. The length of the CDR3 is 14 residues. Germline V gene lookup returns CDR1 GTSNPN and CDR2 SVGIG (reference sequence). The CDR3 sequence: CAWSGGTVGNTIYF. As DNA, the CDR3 is TGTGCCTGGAGTGGCGGTACAGTAGGAAACACCATATATTTT.

This clone was seen just once. The chain joins TRBV15 to TRBJ2-7; TRBD2 matches 13 bases. The CDR3 sequence is 17 residues long. Germline values: CDR1 LNHNV, CDR2 YYDKDF (reference sequence). V was pared by 3 bases and J by 5 bases, with 10 bases of the junction left unmatched. The CDR3: CATSSYSGTSGTHEQYF. DNA of the CDR3: TGTGCCACCAGCAGCTATTCTGGGACTAGCGGGACCCACGAGCAGTACTTC.

V gene TRBV19 combines with J gene TRBJ1-1; no reliable D call. Germline loops: CDR1 LNHDA, CDR2 SQIVND (reference sequence). The V end was cut by 4 bases, the J end by 8 bases, with 11 bases between. The CDR3 length is 12 residues. The CDR3 loop is CASSNGEWEAFF. In nucleotides, the CDR3 is TGTGCCAGTAGTAACGGGGAATGGGAAGCTTTCTTT.